Listed below are T cell receptor beta chains from one sample, sequenced in a study of cytomegalovirus exposure and HLA in healthy donors. Sequencing used immunoSEQ multiplex PCR; TCRdb keeps in-frame clones, though not all of them. This table has about 130,000 clones, 60% to 80% appearing once. Sequencing input: PBMCs. Receptors were obtained from a woman aged 55-70 years in good health and CMV-seropositive. The CDR3 runs from the conserved cysteine through the conserved F or W. D genes are given only for firm matches. Only some rows state a clone size, as once, few, many or a class for expanded clones.

d_gene	abundance	j_gene	v_gene	CDR3nt	CDR3aa
-	-	TRBJ2-3	TRBV9	TGTGCCAGCAGCGTACGGGGGGCGTATTCCACAGATACGCAGTATTTT	CASSVRGAYSTDTQYF
TRBD1	-	TRBJ2-7	TRBV19	TGTGCCAGTAGTACGACAGTCATAGCAGGGGGCGAGCAGTACTTC	CASSTTVIAGGEQYF
-	-	TRBJ1-1	TRBV5-4	TGTGCCAGCAGCTTGGAAGGAGCAGGGTCTCTGGGCACTGAAGCTTTCTTT	CASSLEGAGSLGTEAFF
-	-	TRBJ2-3	TRBV9	TGTGCCAGCAGCGTACTTAACAGCCGACGAGATACGCAGTATTTT	CASSVLNSRRDTQYF
TRBD1	-	TRBJ2-1	TRBV2	TGTGCCAGCAGGCCGGGACAGGGCTACAATGAGCAGTTCTTC	CASRPGQGYNEQFF
-	-	TRBJ2-1	TRBV13	TGTGCCAGCAACCCCGGGGGAAGCTCCTACAATGAGCAGTTCTTC	CASNPGGSSYNEQFF
-	-	TRBJ1-2	TRBV27	TGTGCCAGCAGTTCTTGGGACACCTTAAACTATGGCTACACCTTC	CASSSWDTLNYGYTF
TRBD1	-	TRBJ2-5	TRBV5-1	TGCGCCAGCAGCTTAGGTGGGACAGACGGGCAAGAGACCCAGTACTTC	CASSLGGTDGQETQYF
-	-	TRBJ1-4	TRBV5-6	TGTGCCAGCACTAGCGGGGCGTCTAATGAAAAACTGTTTTTT	CASTSGASNEKLFF
-	-	TRBJ2-1	TRBV7-9	TGTGCCAGCAGCTTATCCGACTGGGGCGATGAGCAGTTCTTC	CASSLSDWGDEQFF
-	-	TRBJ1-1	TRBV2	TGTGCCAGCAGTGGCCTCTACGAAGCTTTCTTT	CASSGLYEAFF
TRBD1	-	TRBJ1-1	TRBV6-5	TGTGCCAGCAGTTACACGGGACAGGGGGCCAAGGGTGAAGCTTTCTTT	CASSYTGQGAKGEAFF
-	few	TRBJ1-1	TRBV5-5	TGTGCCAGCATCTGGGCAGCCTCGGCTTTCTTT	CASIWAASAFF
-	-	TRBJ2-5	TRBV6-5	TGTGCCAGCAGTTACGAAGGGCCTTGGGAGCAGTACTTC	CASSYEGPWEQYF
TRBD2	-	TRBJ2-5	TRBV6-5	TGTGCCAGCAGCTGGGGGGGGGCCCAGTACTTC	CASSWGGAQYF
TRBD1	-	TRBJ2-1	TRBV10-3	TGTGCCATCAGCGCAGCCCCCGGACAGGGTAGTGGTGAGCAGTTCTTC	CAISAAPGQGSGEQFF
TRBD2	-	TRBJ2-5	TRBV5-1	TGCGCCAGCAGCCCCCGGACCGGGACTAGCGGGGGGCCCCAAGAGACCCAGTACTTC	CASSPRTGTSGGPQETQYF
-	-	TRBJ2-7	TRBV12-2	TGTGCAAGTCGGTTGATCGACAGCTCCTACGAGCAGTACTTC	CASRLIDSSYEQYF
TRBD1	-	TRBJ1-2	TRBV27	TGTGCCAGCAGTTCGGGACAGATTGGCTACACCTTC	CASSSGQIGYTF
TRBD1	-	TRBJ2-2	TRBV2	TGTGCCAGCAGTGAACTCCGGGACAGCACCGGGGAGCTGTTTTTT	CASSELRDSTGELFF
-	-	TRBJ1-2	TRBV6-5	TGTGCCGGAGGGACCCCGGGGAACTATGGCTACACCTTC	CAGGTPGNYGYTF
-	-	TRBJ2-3	TRBV18	TGTGCCAGCTCACCCGTGGCGGGGGCGCTTACTAGCACAGATACGCAGTATTTT	CASSPVAGALTSTDTQYF
-	-	TRBJ1-3	TRBV5-1	TGCGCCAGCAGCTTGGTATCCCCTCCTGGAAACACCATATATTTT	CASSLVSPPGNTIYF
TRBD1	-	TRBJ2-7	TRBV7-6	TGTGCCAGCAGCCAAACAGGGGGCTACGAGCAGTACTTC	CASSQTGGYEQYF
TRBD1	-	TRBJ2-7	TRBV12-5	TGTGCTAGTGGTTTGGGCCGGACAGGGGGCCACGAGCAGTACTTC	CASGLGRTGGHEQYF
-	-	TRBJ2-6	TRBV11-1	TGTGCCAGCAGCTTAGAAGGAGGGTGGGGGATCTCTGGGGCCAACGTCCTGACTTTC	CASSLEGGWGISGANVLTF
-	-	TRBJ1-1	TRBV7-9	TGTGCCAGCAGCTTAGGGAGAGGTCCCCTAAGACCTGAAGCTTTCTTT	CASSLGRGPLRPEAFF
-	-	TRBJ1-2	TRBV6-5	TGTGCCAGCAGTTACCGGCAGGGCGATGGCTACACCTTC	CASSYRQGDGYTF
-	-	TRBJ1-2	TRBV2	TGTGCCAGCAAGAACAGCCAGGGTAACTATGGCTACACCTTC	CASKNSQGNYGYTF
-	few	TRBJ1-1	TRBV10-2	TGCGCCAGCCGGGGAACTGAAGCTTTCTTT	CASRGTEAFF
TRBD1	few	TRBJ1-3	TRBV7-9	TGTGCCACTTCCCGGACAGGCCTCCAATCTGGAAACACCATATATTTT	CATSRTGLQSGNTIYF
TRBD1	-	TRBJ1-4	TRBV18	TGTGCCAGCTCACGCGGACAGGGGGCGTTGAGGGAAAAACTGTTTTTT	CASSRGQGALREKLFF
TRBD2	once	TRBJ2-7	TRBV7-9	TGTGCCAGCACCGTCGGGGGGATTTACGAGCAGTACTTC	CASTVGGIYEQYF
-	-	TRBJ1-3	TRBV5-1	TGCGCCAGCAGCTTAGAACTCAGGGGCACTGGAAACACCATATATTTT	CASSLELRGTGNTIYF
-	-	TRBJ2-3	TRBV6-1	TGTGCCAGCAGTGAAATCGTAGCGCAGTATTTT	CASSEIVAQYF
TRBD1	-	TRBJ1-5	TRBV19	TGTGCCAGTAGTAGTATATCCAGGGGGTACAATCAGCCCCAGCATTTT	CASSSISRGYNQPQHF
-	-	TRBJ2-7	TRBV27	TGTGCCAGCAGTTTCGTGTCCAGGGGCTACGAGCAGTACTTC	CASSFVSRGYEQYF
-	-	TRBJ1-2	TRBV6-1	TGTGCCAGCAGTGAATCAACAAACTATGGCTACACCTTC	CASSESTNYGYTF
-	-	TRBJ2-1	TRBV7-8	TGTGCCAGCAGCTTCACATTTGAGCAGTTCTTC	CASSFTFEQFF
-	many	TRBJ1-1	TRBV19	TGTGCCAGTAGTATCGGGAACACTGAAGCTTTCTTT	CASSIGNTEAFF
-	-	TRBJ1-1	TRBV7-9	TGTTCCAGCAGCTTAGGGGGACTTCAGGAGGCTTTCTTT	CSSSLGGLQEAFF
-	-	TRBJ2-3	TRBV2	TGTGCCAGCAGTGAATACAGATTCACAGATACGCAGTATTTT	CASSEYRFTDTQYF
TRBD1	-	TRBJ1-2	TRBV4-2	TGTGCCAGCAACATACCGGGACAGGGTAATGGCTACACCTTC	CASNIPGQGNGYTF
TRBD1	-	TRBJ2-1	TRBV6-5	TGTGCCAGCAGTTACTCGACAGGGGAACTGGGGAATGAGCAGTTCTTC	CASSYSTGELGNEQFF
-	once	TRBJ2-1	TRBV10-1	TGCGCCAGCAGTGAGTCCTTATGGGGAGATGAGCAGTTCTTC	CASSESLWGDEQFF
-	-	TRBJ1-4	TRBV9	TGTGCCAGCAGCTCCCGGACAGCTTCTAATGAAAAACTGTTTTTT	CASSSRTASNEKLFF
TRBD1	-	TRBJ2-3	TRBV5-1	TGCGCCAGGATCGACAGGGGGAACACAGATACGCAGTATTTT	CARIDRGNTDTQYF
TRBD1	-	TRBJ1-1	TRBV7-9	TGTGCCAGCAGCCTAGGGGGCGCAAGGTCTGAAGCTTTCTTT	CASSLGGARSEAFF
TRBD1	-	TRBJ2-7	TRBV6-1	TGTGCCAGCAGTTCTCGGACAGGACACTACGAGCAGTACTTC	CASSSRTGHYEQYF
-	-	TRBJ1-5	TRBV11-2	TGTGCCAGCGGGAAGGGGGGGCAATTCAATCAGCCCCAGCATTTT	CASGKGGQFNQPQHF
-	-	TRBJ2-7	TRBV6-5	TGTGCCAGCAGTTACTTCATACAGGGAGCCTACGAGCAGTACTTC	CASSYFIQGAYEQYF
TRBD2	-	TRBJ2-3	TRBV6-5	TGTGCCAGCAGCCCCCGAGCGGGGGTAGGGGGTACGCAGTATTTT	CASSPRAGVGGTQYF
-	few	TRBJ2-6	TRBV6-1	TGTGCCAGCAGTGACTTTCCTGGGGCCAACGTCCTGACTTTC	CASSDFPGANVLTF
-	-	TRBJ2-5	TRBV29-1	TGCAGCCCGGTGGAGGAAGGGACCCAGTACTTC	CSPVEEGTQYF
TRBD2	-	TRBJ2-1	TRBV29-1	TGCAGCGTTGAGTGGCGGGGGGGCCCTGTCAATGAGCAGTTCTTC	CSVEWRGGPVNEQFF
-	-	TRBJ2-5	TRBV7-9	TGTGCCAGCAGCAGTGGGGCCAGACAAGAGACCCAGTACTTC	CASSSGARQETQYF
-	-	TRBJ2-5	TRBV5-1	TGCGCCAGCAGCTTGGGGCAGGGACTCCAAGAGACCCAGTACTTC	CASSLGQGLQETQYF
TRBD1	-	TRBJ1-3	TRBV6-1	TGTGCCAGCAGCGCGGACAGGTCTGGAAACACCATATATTTT	CASSADRSGNTIYF
-	-	TRBJ1-2	TRBV4-1	TGCGCCAGCAGCCAATTTTACACCTCTGGCTATGGCTACACCTTC	CASSQFYTSGYGYTF
TRBD2	-	TRBJ2-1	TRBV11-3	TGTGCCAGCAGTTCTAGCGGCACCTACAATGAGCAGTTCTTC	CASSSSGTYNEQFF